The 15 T cell receptor beta chains below come from one sample, sequenced in a study of regulatory dendritic cells for organ transplantation. Allogeneic regulatory or mature dendritic cells were co-cultured for four to six days with CFSE-labeled sorted T cells at 1:10. The method was immunoSEQ multiplex PCR; TCRdb's version includes in-frame clones alone and lacks a portion of them. Among over 8,000 clones listed, 50% to 70% were seen once. Antigen specificity for these receptors is unknown. Sequencing was carried out using naive CD4+ T cells from blood cultured with dendritic cells. Subset reported: CD45RA+ naive T cells. Receptors were obtained from a human donor in good health.

This clone was picked up a small number of times. The chain carries TRBV5-1 and TRBJ2-2; possibly TRBD1 for D (5 bases). CDR1 is SGHRS and CDR2 is YFSETQ in the germline V gene. This CDR3 comprises 15 residues. Trimming cost V 2 bases and J 1 base, with 9 bases left between them. The CDR3 spells CASSLDSLNTGELFF. The CDR3 DNA reads TGCGCCAGCAGCTTAGACAGTTTGAACACCGGGGAGCTGTTTTTT.

The V gene is TRBV5-4, the J gene TRBJ1-2, with no clear D. This CDR3 contains 14 residues. Trimming removed 4 bases at V and 8 bases at J, with 18 bases between. Germline V gene data show CDR1 as SGHNT and CDR2 as YYREEE (reference sequence). The CDR3 DNA reads TGTGCCAGCAGCCAAGAAGACACAACTCCCGGCTACACCTTC. Encoded protein: CASSQEDTTPGYTF. Supplemented by reference TRBV5-4 and TRBJ1-2, the full variable domain reads ETGVTQSPTHLIKTRGQQVTLRCSSQSGHNTVSWYQQALGQGPQFIFQYYREEENGRGNFPPRFSGLQFPNYSSELNVNALELDDSALYLCASSQEDTTPGYTFGSGTRLTVV.

V usage is TRBV25-1 and J usage is TRBJ2-1, with D possibly matching TRBD1 (6 bases). The CDR3 runs 14 residues. Deletions cut 4 bases from V and 4 bases from J, with 11 bases between. Germline V gene lookup returns CDR1 MGHDK and CDR2 SYGVNS. The CDR3 reads CASSGRQGYNEQFF. CDR3 DNA: TGTGCCAGCAGTGGGAGGCAGGGGTACAATGAGCAGTTCTTC. Full variable domain (rest looked up from reference TRBV25-1 and TRBJ2-1): EADIYQTPRYLVIGTGKKITLECSQTMGHDKMYWYQQDPGMELHLIHYSYGVNSTEKGDLSSESTVSRIRTEHFPLTLESARPSHTSQYLCASSGRQGYNEQFFGPGTRLTVL.

This rearrangement joins TRBV29-1 to TRBJ1-1; D ambiguous. V was cut by 4 bases and J by 1 base, with 7 bases left in between. Germline CDR1 and CDR2: SQVTM and ANQGSEA. There are 12 residues in the CDR3. The CDR3 is CSVAYRNTEAFF. The DNA for the CDR3 is TGCAGCGTTGCCTACAGGAACACTGAAGCTTTCTTT.

The V and J genes are TRBV7-9 and TRBJ1-1; no clear D. Germline-derived CDR1 and CDR2 are SEHNR and FQNEAQ (reference sequence). V lost 2 bases to trimming and J lost 4 bases, with 8 bases between them. CDR3 size: 13 residues. The CDR3 reads CASSLWETTEAFF. DNA for the CDR3: TGTGCCAGCAGCTTATGGGAGACCACTGAAGCTTTCTTT.

By sample fraction, this clone is medium-sized. The J gene is TRBJ2-2, the V gene TRBV6-6; 7 bases map to TRBD1. The V segment lost 6 bases and the J segment 0 bases; nucleotides outside the gene matches: 1. This CDR3 is built from 14 residues. Germline V gives CDR1 MNHNY, CDR2 SVGAGI (reference sequence). As DNA, the CDR3 is TGTGCCAGCAGAGGGGGCACGAACACCGGGGAGCTGTTTTTT. Residues: CASRGGTNTGELFF.

This clone was detected a few times. The V gene is TRBV27, the J gene TRBJ1-4, with TRBD1 matching over 9 bases. The germline V gene encodes CDR1 MNHEY and CDR2 SMNVEV (reference sequence). The junction had 5 bases not matched to a gene; V was cut back by 4 bases and J by 5 bases. The CDR3 length is 15 residues. The CDR3 region is CASSSLDRGNEKLFF. CDR3 nucleotides: TGTGCCAGCAGTTCCCTTGACAGGGGGAATGAAAAACTGTTTTTT.

The J gene is TRBJ2-2, the V gene TRBV5-1; 10 bases match TRBD1. The trim removed 2 bases at V and 4 bases at J, leaving 8 bases unmatched. This CDR3 has 17 amino acids. Germline values: CDR1 SGHRS, CDR2 YFSETQ. As DNA, the CDR3 is TGCGCCAGCAGCTTTGGACGGGACAGGGGATCCACCGGGGAGCTGTTTTTT. Translating it yields CASSFGRDRGSTGELFF.

This clone was observed a few times. The sample holds other DNA sequences that translate to the same CDR3. The chain links TRBV5-1 to TRBJ1-2; no clear D. V was shortened by 0 bases and J by 1 base, with 10 bases between the two germline ends. The CDR3 covers 15 residues. Germline assignment: CDR1 SGHRS and CDR2 YFSETQ. The CDR3 DNA reads as TGCGCCAGCAGCTTGGCAGGCGTCAGTAACTATGGCTACACCTTC. It specifies CASSLAGVSNYGYTF.

This sequence joins TRBV11-2 and TRBJ2-5, with TRBD2 identical over 12 bases. The germline V gene encodes CDR1 SGHAT and CDR2 FQNNGV. The CDR3 spans 15 residues. J was trimmed by 5 bases and V by 4 bases; bases with no gene match: 5. This CDR3 is CASSSRLAGAETQYF. Here the CDR3 DNA reads TGTGCCAGCAGCTCCCGACTAGCGGGGGCGGAGACCCAGTACTTC.

The chain carries TRBV25-1 and TRBJ1-1, with no clear D. This CDR3 is 11 amino acids long. V lost 5 bases to trimming and J lost 6 bases, with 7 bases between them. Germline CDR1 is MGHDK and CDR2 is SYGVNS. The CDR3 sequence: CASSSGAEAFF. The CDR3 coding sequence is TGTGCCAGCAGTTCGGGTGCTGAAGCTTTCTTT.

The chain couples TRBV7-3 to TRBJ2-1, with 11 bases aligning to TRBD1. V was clipped by 5 bases and J by 8 bases; unmatched bases: 11. The CDR3 runs 16 residues. Germline V gene lookup returns CDR1 SGHTA and CDR2 FQGTGA. CDR3 nucleotides: TGTGCCAGCAGCCAGGCAGGGACAGGGGGTTCGGATGAGCAGTTCTTC. This sequence encodes CASSQAGTGGSDEQFF. The entire variable domain, with the rest obtained from reference TRBV7-3 and TRBJ2-1, is as follows: GAGVSQTPSNKVTEKGKYVELRCDPISGHTALYWYRQSLGQGPEFLIYFQGTGAADDSGLPNDRFFAVRPEGSVSTLKIQRTERGDSAVYLCASSQAGTGGSDEQFFGPGTRLTVL.

The rearrangement uses TRBV5-1 and TRBJ1-4, with 9 bases that match TRBD1. V was pared by 3 bases and J by 8 bases, with 8 bases of the junction left unmatched. CDR3 length: 15 amino acids. The germline CDR1 and CDR2 sequences are SGHRS and YFSETQ. The CDR3 is CASSSDWGTGEKLFF. CDR3 in DNA: TGCGCCAGCAGCTCGGACTGGGGGACAGGGGAAAAACTGTTTTTT.

This clone was observed a few times. The chain uses TRBV27 and TRBJ2-7; 9 bases are shared with TRBD1. Germline V gives CDR1 MNHEY, CDR2 SMNVEV (reference sequence). The CDR3 covers 12 residues. The ends lost 2 bases at V and 11 bases at J; junction bases unmatched: 4. CDR3 DNA: TGTGCCAGCAGTTTACCCCGGACAGGGGAGTACTTC. Translating it yields CASSLPRTGEYF.

The chain couples TRBV5-5 to TRBJ1-6, with 7 bases aligning to TRBD1. The CDR3 is 18 residues long. CDR1 and CDR2 (germline): SGHKS, YYEKEE (reference sequence). J was trimmed by 7 bases and V by 4 bases; bases with no gene match: 17. The CDR3 nucleotides are TGTGCCAGCAGCCTAGGTAGGGGGCCGGGACAAGGAAATTCACCCCTCCACTTT. Translation gives CASSLGRGPGQGNSPLHF.